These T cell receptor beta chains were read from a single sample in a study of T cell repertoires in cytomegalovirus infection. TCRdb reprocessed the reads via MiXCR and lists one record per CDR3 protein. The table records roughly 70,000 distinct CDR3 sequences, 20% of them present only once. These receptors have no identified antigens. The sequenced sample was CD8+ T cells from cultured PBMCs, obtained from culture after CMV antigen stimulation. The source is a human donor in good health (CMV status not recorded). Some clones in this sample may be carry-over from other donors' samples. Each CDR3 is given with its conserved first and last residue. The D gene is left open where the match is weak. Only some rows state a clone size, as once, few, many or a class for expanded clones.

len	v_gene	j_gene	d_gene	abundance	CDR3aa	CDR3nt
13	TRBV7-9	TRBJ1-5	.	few	CASSYAGVQPQHF	TGTGCCAGCAGCTACGCAGGGGTTCAGCCCCAGCATTTT
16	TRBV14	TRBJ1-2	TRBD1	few	CASSQDGTDFLGGYTF	TGTGCCAGCAGCCAAGACGGGACAGATTTTTTGGGGGGCTACACCTTC
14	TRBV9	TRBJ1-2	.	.	CASSVQGSPYGYTF	TGTGCCAGCAGCGTGCAGGGGAGTCCTTATGGCTACACCTTC
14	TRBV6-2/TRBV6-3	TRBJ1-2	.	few	CARTTPGLLYGYTF	TGTGCCAGGACGACGCCGGGACTCCTCTATGGCTACACCTTC
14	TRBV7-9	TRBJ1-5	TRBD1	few	CASSLGTGAQPQHF	TGTGCCAGCAGCTTAGGGACAGGGGCTCAGCCCCAGCATTTT
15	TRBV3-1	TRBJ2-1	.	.	CASSQDSGSYNEQFF	TGTGCCAGCAGCCAAGACAGCGGAAGCTACAATGAGCAGTTCTTC
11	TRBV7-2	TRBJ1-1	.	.	CASSLNPEAFF	TGTGCCAGCAGCTTAAACCCTGAAGCTTTCTTT
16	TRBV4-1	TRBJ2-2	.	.	CASSPSSGTNTGELFF	TGCGCCAGCAGCCCATCATCGGGGACGAACACCGGGGAGCTGTTTTTT
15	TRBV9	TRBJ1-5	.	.	CASSAAEYSNQPQHF	TGTGCCAGCAGCGCGGCAGAGTATAGCAATCAGCCCCAGCATTTT
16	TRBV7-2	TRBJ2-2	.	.	CASSLGLAPDVGELFF	TGTGCCAGCAGCTTAGGGCTAGCGCCGGACGTTGGGGAGCTGTTTTTT
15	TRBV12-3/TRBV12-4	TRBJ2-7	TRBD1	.	CASSSVRDRGSEQYF	TGTGCCAGCAGTTCTGTTCGGGACAGGGGCTCCGAGCAGTACTTC
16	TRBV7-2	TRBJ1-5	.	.	CASSLDTIHSNQPQHF	TGTGCCAGCAGCTTAGATACAATACATAGCAATCAGCCCCAGCATTTT
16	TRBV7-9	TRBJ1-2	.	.	CASSSFGGAGDPSYTF	TGTGCCAGCAGCTCGTTCGGTGGGGCGGGAGATCCCAGCTACACCTTC
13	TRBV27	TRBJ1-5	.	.	CASSRGSNQPQHF	TGTGCCAGCAGCCGAGGGAGCAATCAGCCCCAGCATTTT
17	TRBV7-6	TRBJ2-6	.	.	CASSLGDRDSGANVLTF	TGTGCCAGCAGCTTAGGCGATAGGGACTCTGGGGCCAACGTCCTGACTTTC
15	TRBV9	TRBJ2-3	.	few	CASSPHRTSTDTQYF	TGTGCCAGCAGCCCTCACAGGACTAGCACAGATACGCAGTATTTT
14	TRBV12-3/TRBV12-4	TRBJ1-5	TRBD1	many	CASSVTGAGQPQHF	TGTGCCAGCAGTGTGACAGGGGCTGGGCAGCCCCAGCATTTT
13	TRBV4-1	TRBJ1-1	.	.	CASSPGPSLEAFF	TGCGCCAGCAGCCCGGGACCCAGCCTTGAAGCTTTCTTT
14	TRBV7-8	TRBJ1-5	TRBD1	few	CASSLPGQGGPQHF	TGTGCCAGCAGCTTACCAGGACAGGGTGGGCCCCAGCATTTT
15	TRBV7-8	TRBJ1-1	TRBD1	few	CASSLEGTGGTEAFF	TGTGCCAGCAGCTTAGAAGGGACAGGGGGCACTGAAGCTTTCTTT
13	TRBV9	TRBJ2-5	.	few	CASTPGESETQYF	TGTGCCAGCACTCCAGGGGAGTCAGAGACCCAGTACTTC
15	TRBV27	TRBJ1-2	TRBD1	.	CASSNPGTGVYGYTF	TGTGCCAGCAGTAACCCCGGGACAGGGGTATATGGCTACACCTTC
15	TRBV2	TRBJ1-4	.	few	CASHSPGLLNEKLFF	TGTGCCAGTCATTCCCCGGGACTTCTTAATGAAAAACTGTTTTTT
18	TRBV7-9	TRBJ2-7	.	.	CASSLASDLPLVSYEQYF	TGTGCCAGCAGCTTAGCTTCCGATCTACCTCTTGTATCCTACGAGCAGTACTTC
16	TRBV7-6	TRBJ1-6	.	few	CASSLVLQGNNSPLHF	TGTGCCAGCAGCTTAGTCCTCCAGGGGAACAATTCACCCCTCCACTTT
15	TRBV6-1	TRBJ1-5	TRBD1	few	CASSEAGQGNQPQHF	TGTGCCAGCAGTGAAGCCGGACAGGGCAATCAGCCCCAGCATTTT
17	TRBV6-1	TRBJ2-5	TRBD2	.	CASSQGLAGGLEETQYF	TGTGCCAGCAGTCAAGGACTAGCGGGGGGGCTGGAGGAGACCCAGTACTTC
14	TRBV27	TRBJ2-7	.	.	CASSPYTESYEQYF	TGTGCCAGCAGCCCGTACACAGAGTCCTACGAGCAGTACTTC
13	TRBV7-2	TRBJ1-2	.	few	CASSLATVYGYTF	TGTGCCAGCAGCTTAGCGACAGTCTATGGCTACACCTTC
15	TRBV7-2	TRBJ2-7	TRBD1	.	CASSSPWDSSYEQYF	TGTGCCAGCAGCTCCCCTTGGGACAGCTCCTACGAGCAGTACTTC
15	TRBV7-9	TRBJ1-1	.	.	CASSLVAGANTEAFF	TGTGCCAGCAGCTTAGTCGCGGGGGCCAACACTGAAGCTTTCTTT
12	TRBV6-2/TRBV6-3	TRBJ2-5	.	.	CASSYQDETQYF	TGTGCCAGCAGTTACCAGGACGAGACCCAGTACTTC
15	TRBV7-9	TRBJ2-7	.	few	CASSLGTLANYEQYF	TGTGCCAGCAGCTTAGGCACCCTAGCGAACTACGAGCAGTACTTC
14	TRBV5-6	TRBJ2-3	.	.	CASSTGTMLYTQYF	TGTGCCAGCAGCACCGGGACCATGCTTTATACGCAGTATTTT
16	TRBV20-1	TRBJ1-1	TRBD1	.	CSARDLWTGENTEAFF	TGCAGTGCTAGGGACCTATGGACAGGGGAGAACACTGAAGCTTTCTTT
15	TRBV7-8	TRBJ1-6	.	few	CASSSSPQTNSPLHF	TGTGCCAGCAGCTCCAGTCCTCAGACGAATTCACCCCTCCACTTT
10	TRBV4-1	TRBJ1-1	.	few	CASGGTEAFF	TGCGCCAGCGGGGGGACTGAAGCTTTCTTT
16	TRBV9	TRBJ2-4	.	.	CASSARPSEVANIQYF	TGTGCCAGCAGCGCCCGGCCTTCCGAGGTCGCAAACATTCAGTACTTC
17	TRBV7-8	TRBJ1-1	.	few	CASSLGGGAFVDTEAFF	TGTGCCAGCAGCTTAGGGGGGGGAGCGTTTGTGGACACTGAAGCTTTCTTT
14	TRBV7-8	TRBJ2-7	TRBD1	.	CASSSPGQIYEQYF	TGTGCCAGCAGCTCACCGGGACAGATCTACGAGCAGTACTTC
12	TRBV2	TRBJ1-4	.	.	CASSTINEKLFF	TGTGCCAGCAGCACAATAAACGAAAAACTGTTTTTT
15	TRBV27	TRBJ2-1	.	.	CATSYTGAPYNEQFF	TGTGCCACTAGCTATACGGGGGCGCCCTACAATGAGCAGTTCTTC
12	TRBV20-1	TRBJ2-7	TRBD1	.	CSASATGGGQYF	TGCAGTGCTAGCGCTACAGGGGGAGGGCAGTACTTC
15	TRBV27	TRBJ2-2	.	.	CASSLSASPTGELFF	TGTGCCAGCAGTTTATCGGCTAGTCCGACCGGGGAGCTGTTTTTT
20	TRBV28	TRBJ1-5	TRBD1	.	CASSLDPETGGPSSNQPQHF	TGTGCCAGCAGTCTTGACCCGGAGACAGGGGGCCCATCTAGCAATCAGCCCCAGCATTTT
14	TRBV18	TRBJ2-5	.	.	CASSPLDFLETQYF	TGTGCCAGCTCACCACTAGATTTTTTAGAGACCCAGTACTTC
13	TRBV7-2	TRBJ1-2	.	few	CASSSPGAYGYTF	TGTGCCAGCAGCTCTCCGGGAGCCTATGGCTACACCTTC
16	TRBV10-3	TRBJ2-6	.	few	CAISQFDRSGANVLTF	TGTGCCATCAGTCAGTTCGACAGGTCTGGGGCCAACGTCCTGACTTTC
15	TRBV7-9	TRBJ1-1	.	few	CASSLGRHWDTEAFF	TGTGCCAGCAGCTTAGGTCGACACTGGGACACTGAAGCTTTCTTT